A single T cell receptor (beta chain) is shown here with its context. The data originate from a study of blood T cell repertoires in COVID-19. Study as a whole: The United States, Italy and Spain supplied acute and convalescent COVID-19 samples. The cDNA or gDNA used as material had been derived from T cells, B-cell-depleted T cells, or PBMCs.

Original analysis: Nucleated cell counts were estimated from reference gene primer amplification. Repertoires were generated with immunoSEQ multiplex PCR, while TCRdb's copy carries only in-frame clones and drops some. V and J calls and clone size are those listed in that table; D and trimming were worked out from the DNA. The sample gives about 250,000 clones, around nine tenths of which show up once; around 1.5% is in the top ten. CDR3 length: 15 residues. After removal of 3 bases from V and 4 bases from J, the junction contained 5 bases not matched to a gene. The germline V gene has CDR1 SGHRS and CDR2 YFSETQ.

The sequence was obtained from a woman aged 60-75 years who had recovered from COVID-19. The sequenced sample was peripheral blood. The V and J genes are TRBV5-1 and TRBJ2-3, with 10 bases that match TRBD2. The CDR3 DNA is TGCGCCAGCAGCTCTAGCGGGGGATCCCCAGATACGCAGTATTTT. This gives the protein CASSSSGGSPDTQYF.